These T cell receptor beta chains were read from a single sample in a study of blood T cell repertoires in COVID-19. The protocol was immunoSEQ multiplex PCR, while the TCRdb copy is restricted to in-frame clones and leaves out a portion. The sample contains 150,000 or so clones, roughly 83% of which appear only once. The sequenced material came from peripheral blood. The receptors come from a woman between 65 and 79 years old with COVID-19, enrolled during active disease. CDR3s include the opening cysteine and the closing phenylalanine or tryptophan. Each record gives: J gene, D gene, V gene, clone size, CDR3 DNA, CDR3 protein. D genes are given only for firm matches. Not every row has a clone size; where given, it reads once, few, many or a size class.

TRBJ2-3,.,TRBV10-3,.,TGTGCCATCAGTGAGTCTATAGATACGCAGTATTTT,CAISESIDTQYF
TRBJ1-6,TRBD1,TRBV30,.,TGTGCCTGGGAAAACAGGGGGAATTCACCCCTCCACTTT,CAWENRGNSPLHF
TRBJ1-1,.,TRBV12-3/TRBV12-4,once,TGTGCCAGCAGTTTCTCCGGGGGCACTGAAGCTTTCTTT,CASSFSGGTEAFF
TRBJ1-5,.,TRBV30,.,TGTGCCTGGAGTGTTGGGGCAAATCAGCCCCAGCATTTT,CAWSVGANQPQHF
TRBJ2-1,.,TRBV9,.,TGTGCCAGCAGCGTAGTTTCGGGTTGGGTTCCTGAGCAGTTCTTC,CASSVVSGWVPEQFF
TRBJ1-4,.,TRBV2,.,TGTGCCAGCAGTGAACAGGGGCTTCAGAATGAAAAACTGTTTTTT,CASSEQGLQNEKLFF
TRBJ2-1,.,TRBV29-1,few,TGCAGCGTTGACTCTGGGCGAACGCAGTTCTTC,CSVDSGRTQFF
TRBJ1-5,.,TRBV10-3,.,TGTGCCATCAGTCCCCCAGGGAGCAATCAGCCCCAGCATTTT,CAISPPGSNQPQHF
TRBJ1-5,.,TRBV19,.,TGTGCCAGTAGTTTTTCAGGGAAAGAAAATCAGCCCCAGCATTTT,CASSFSGKENQPQHF
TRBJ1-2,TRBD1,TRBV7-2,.,TGTGCCAGCAGCTTAAGAACCGGGACAGGGTATGGCTACACCTTC,CASSLRTGTGYGYTF
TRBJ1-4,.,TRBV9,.,TGTGCCAGCAGCACAGGAGACCGGGCACTGTTTTTT,CASSTGDRALFF
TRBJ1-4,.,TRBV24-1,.,TGTGCCACCGCGACTGCAACTAATGAAAAACTGTTTTTT,CATATATNEKLFF
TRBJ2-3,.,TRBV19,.,TGTGCCACTCACAGGGCTAGCACAGATACGCAGTATTTT,CATHRASTDTQYF
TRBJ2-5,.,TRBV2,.,TGTGCCAGCAAGGGGGGGGAGACCCAGTACTTC,CASKGGETQYF
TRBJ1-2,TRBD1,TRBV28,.,TGTGCCAGCAGTTTCGTTCCCGGGACAGACTATGGCTACACCTTC,CASSFVPGTDYGYTF
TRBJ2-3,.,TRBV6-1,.,TGTGCCAGCAGTGAAGGCCTAGCTTACACAGATACGCAGTATTTT,CASSEGLAYTDTQYF
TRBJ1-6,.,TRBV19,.,TGTGCCAGTAGTATCTCGGGGGACTCACCCCTCCACTTT,CASSISGDSPLHF
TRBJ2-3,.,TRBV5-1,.,TGCGCCAGCAACTCCCTCCCGGGCACAGATACGCAGTATTTT,CASNSLPGTDTQYF
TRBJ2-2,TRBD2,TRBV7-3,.,TGTGCCAGCAGCCCTGGGGGTAGCGGGAACGCCGGGGAGCTGTTTTTT,CASSPGGSGNAGELFF
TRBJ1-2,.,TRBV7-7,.,TGTGCTAGCAGCTTAGGTGGCAGAAACTATGGCTACACCTTC,CASSLGGRNYGYTF
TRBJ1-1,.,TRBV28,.,TGTGCCAGCAGTTTCCGCGAAAGGGGGACTTTCTTT,CASSFRERGTFF
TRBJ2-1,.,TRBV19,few,TGTGCCAGTAGTACCAACACAGCGGCCAGCTCCTACAATGAGCAGTTCTTC,CASSTNTAASSYNEQFF
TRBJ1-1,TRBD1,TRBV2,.,TGTGCCAGCCAGATACAGGGGGCGGGAGCTTTCTTT,CASQIQGAGAFF
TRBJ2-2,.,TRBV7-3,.,TGTGCCAGCAGCCCCGGGACAAGGAACACCGGGGAGCTGTTTTTT,CASSPGTRNTGELFF
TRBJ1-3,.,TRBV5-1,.,TGCGCCAGCAGAGAAGTCGGCTCTGGAAACACCATATATTTT,CASREVGSGNTIYF
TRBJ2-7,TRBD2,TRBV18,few,TGTGCCAGCTCAATAGGACTAGCGGGGGGCCATGCGTTGGGGATTGAGCAGTACTTC,CASSIGLAGGHALGIEQYF
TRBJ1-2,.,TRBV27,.,.,CASRPFGPGGGYTF
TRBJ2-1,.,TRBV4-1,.,TGCGCCAGCAGCCAACTAGCGCTAAGCTCCTACAATGAGCAGTTCTTC,CASSQLALSSYNEQFF
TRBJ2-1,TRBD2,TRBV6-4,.,TGTGCCAGCAGTCCCCTCTGGGGGACTAGCTCGAATGAGCAGTTCTTC,CASSPLWGTSSNEQFF
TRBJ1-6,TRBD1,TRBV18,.,TGTGCCAGCTCCCCGGACAGGGCAAATCCCCTCCACTTT,CASSPDRANPLHF
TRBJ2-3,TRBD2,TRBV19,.,TGTGCCAGCTCCTCGACTAGCTCAACCCGATCTAGCACAGATACGCAGTATTTT,CASSSTSSTRSSTDTQYF
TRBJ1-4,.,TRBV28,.,TGTGCCAGCAGTTTATTCCGGGGGGGAAATGAAAAACTGTTTTTT,CASSLFRGGNEKLFF
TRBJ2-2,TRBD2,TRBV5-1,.,TGCGCCAGCAGCTGGGCGCTAGCGGGGGGAATTACGAACACCGGGGAGCTGTTTTTT,CASSWALAGGITNTGELFF
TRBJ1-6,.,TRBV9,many,TGTGCCAGCAGCGTTGATGAGGGATACAATTCACCCCTCCACTTT,CASSVDEGYNSPLHF
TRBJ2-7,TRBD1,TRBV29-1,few,TGCAGCGTCCTTGGGACAGTCGGGATTTCAGGCGAGCAGTACTTC,CSVLGTVGISGEQYF
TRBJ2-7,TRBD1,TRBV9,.,TGTGCCAGCAGCGTAACCGGGACAGGGAACGAGCAGTACTTC,CASSVTGTGNEQYF
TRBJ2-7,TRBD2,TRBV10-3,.,TGTGCCATCAGCTTCGGGACTAGCGACTCCTACGAGCAGTACTTC,CAISFGTSDSYEQYF
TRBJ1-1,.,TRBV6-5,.,TGTGCCAGCTACGGGACTGAAGCTTTCTTT,CASYGTEAFF